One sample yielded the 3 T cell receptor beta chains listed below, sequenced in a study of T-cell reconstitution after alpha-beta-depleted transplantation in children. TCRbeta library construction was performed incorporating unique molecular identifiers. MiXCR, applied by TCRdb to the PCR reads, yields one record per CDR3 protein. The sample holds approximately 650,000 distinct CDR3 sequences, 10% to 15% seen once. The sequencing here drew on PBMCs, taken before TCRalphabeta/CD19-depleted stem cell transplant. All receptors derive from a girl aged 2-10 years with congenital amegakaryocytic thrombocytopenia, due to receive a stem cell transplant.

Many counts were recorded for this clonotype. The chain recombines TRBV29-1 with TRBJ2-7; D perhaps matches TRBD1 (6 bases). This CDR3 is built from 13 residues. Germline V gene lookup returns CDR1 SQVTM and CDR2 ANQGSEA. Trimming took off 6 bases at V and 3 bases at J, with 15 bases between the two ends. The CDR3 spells CSVQGGQSYEQYF. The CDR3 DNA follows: TGCAGCGTCCAGGGTGGACAGAGCTACGAGCAGTACTTC.

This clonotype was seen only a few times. The CDR3 nucleotides read TGCAGTGCTAGAGGGTCAACTAGCGGGAAGTTAAGGTGGTCGGATACGCAGTATTTT. Protein product: CSARGSTSGKLRWSDTQYF. The genes are TRBV20-1 and TRBJ2-3; TRBD2 agrees at 10 bases. The CDR3 covers 19 residues. Germline values: CDR1 DFQATT, CDR2 SNEGSKA (reference sequence). V was pared by 1 base and J by 6 bases, with 19 bases of the junction left unmatched.

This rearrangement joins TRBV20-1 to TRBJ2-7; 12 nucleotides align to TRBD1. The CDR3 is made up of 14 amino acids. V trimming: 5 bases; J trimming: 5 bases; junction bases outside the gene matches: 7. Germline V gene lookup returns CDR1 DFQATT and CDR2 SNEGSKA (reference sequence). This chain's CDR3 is CSAGRDRGLHEQYF. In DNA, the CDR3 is TGCAGTGCTGGAAGGGACAGGGGGCTCCACGAGCAGTACTTC.